This TCR beta chain was identified during a study of blood T cell repertoires in COVID-19. V lost 4 bases, J lost 1 base, and 12 bases lay in between. This CDR3 has 15 amino acids. Germline values: CDR1 SGHVS, CDR2 FQNEAQ. Produced via immunoSEQ multiplex PCR; TCRdb's table is partial and in-frame only. The sample has some 320,000 clones, 89% seen once. Sequencing was carried out using PBMCs or T cells enriched from blood (not recorded which). The TCR was taken from a man between 60 and 75 years old who had recovered from COVID-19. The V and J genes are TRBV7-8 and TRBJ2-3; TRBD2 is a possible D gene (5 bases). CDR3 DNA: TGTGCCAGCAGCTCCTACATCGGGGGCACAGATACGCAGTATTTT. This gives the protein CASSSYIGGTDTQYF.